This TCR beta chain was retrieved from a study of Ad26.COV2.S vaccination and SARS-CoV-2 variants. Per germline, CDR1 GTSNPN and CDR2 SVGIG (reference sequence). Trimming removed 0 bases from V and 3 bases from J, with 9 bases in between. This CDR3 comprises 13 residues. Treatment: around 19 received Ad26.COV2.S at low or high dose, single or two shots; several received placebo; per-sample allocation not given. Following the first vaccine or placebo injection, samples were taken on day 63. The protocol was immunoSEQ multiplex PCR, while the TCRdb copy is restricted to in-frame clones and leaves out a portion. The profile shows about 400,000 clones, 70% to 90% of them singletons.

This sequence was found in a person between 18 and 65 years old who received the Ad26.COV2.S COVID-19 vaccine or a placebo. The chain links TRBV30 to TRBJ2-7, with D uncertain. This sample comprised peripheral blood, obtained in a trial of Ad26.COV2.S vaccine versus placebo. Here the CDR3 reads CAWSVGPNYEQYF. The CDR3 DNA reads TGTGCCTGGAGTGTAGGGCCCAACTACGAGCAGTACTTC.